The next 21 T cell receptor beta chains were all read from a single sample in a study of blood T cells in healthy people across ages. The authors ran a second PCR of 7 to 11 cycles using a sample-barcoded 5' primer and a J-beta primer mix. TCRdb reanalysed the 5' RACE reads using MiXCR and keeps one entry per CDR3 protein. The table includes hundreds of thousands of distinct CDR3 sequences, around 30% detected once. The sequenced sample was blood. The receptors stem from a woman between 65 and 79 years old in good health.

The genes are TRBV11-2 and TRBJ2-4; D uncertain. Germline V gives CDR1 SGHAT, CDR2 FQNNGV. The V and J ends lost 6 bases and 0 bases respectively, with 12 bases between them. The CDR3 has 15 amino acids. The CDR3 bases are TGTGCCAGCAGTTCCACGGCCTTAGCCAAAAACATTCAGTACTTC. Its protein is CASSSTALAKNIQYF. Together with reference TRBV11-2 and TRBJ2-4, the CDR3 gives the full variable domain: EAGVAQSPRYKIIEKRQSVAFWCNPISGHATLYWYQQILGQGPKLLIQFQNNGVVDDSQLPKDRFSAERLKGVDSTLKIQPAKLEDSAVYLCASSSTALAKNIQYFGAGTRLSVL.

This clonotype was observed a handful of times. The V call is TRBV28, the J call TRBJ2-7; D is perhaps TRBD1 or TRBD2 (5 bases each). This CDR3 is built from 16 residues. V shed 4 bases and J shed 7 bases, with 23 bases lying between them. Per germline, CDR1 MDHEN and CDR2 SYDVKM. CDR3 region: CASSSLTGTLIGEQYF. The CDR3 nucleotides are TGTGCCAGCAGTTCTCTCACCGGGACCCTCATTGGGGAGCAGTACTTC. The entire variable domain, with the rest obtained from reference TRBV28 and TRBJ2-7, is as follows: DVKVTQSSRYLVKRTGEKVFLECVQDMDHENMFWYRQDPGLGLRLIYFSYDVKMKEKGDIPEGYSVSREKKERFSLILESASTNQTSMYLCASSSLTGTLIGEQYFGPGTRLTVT.

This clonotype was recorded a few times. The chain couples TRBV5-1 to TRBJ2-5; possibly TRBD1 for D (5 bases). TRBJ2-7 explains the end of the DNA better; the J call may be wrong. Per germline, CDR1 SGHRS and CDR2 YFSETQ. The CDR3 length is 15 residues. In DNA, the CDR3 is TGCGCCAGCAGCTTGGGTCAGGGTGGACCCTACGAGCAGTACTTC. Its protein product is CASSLGQGGPYEQYF.

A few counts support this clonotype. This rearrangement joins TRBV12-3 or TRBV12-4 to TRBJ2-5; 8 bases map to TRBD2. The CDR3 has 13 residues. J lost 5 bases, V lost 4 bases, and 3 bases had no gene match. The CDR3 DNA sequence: TGTGCCAGCAGTTCCGAGCGGGGGGAGACCCAGTACTTC. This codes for CASSSERGETQYF.

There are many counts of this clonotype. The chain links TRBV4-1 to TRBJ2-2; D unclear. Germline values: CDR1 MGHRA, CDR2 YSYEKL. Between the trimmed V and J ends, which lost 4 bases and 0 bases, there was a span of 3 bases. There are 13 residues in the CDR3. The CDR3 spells CASSRSNTGELFF. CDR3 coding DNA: TGCGCCAGCAGCCGGTCGAACACCGGGGAGCTGTTTTTT.

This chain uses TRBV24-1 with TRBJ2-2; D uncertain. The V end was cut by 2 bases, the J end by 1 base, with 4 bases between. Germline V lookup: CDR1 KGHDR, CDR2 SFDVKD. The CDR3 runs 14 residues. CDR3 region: CATSDSVNTGELFF. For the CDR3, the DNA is TGTGCCACCAGTGATTCGGTGAACACCGGGGAGCTGTTTTTT.

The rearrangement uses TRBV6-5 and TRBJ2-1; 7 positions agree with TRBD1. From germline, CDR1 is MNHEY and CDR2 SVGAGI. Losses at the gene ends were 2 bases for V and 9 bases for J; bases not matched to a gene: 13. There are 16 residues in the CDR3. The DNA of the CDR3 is TGTGCCAGCAGTTACACCCGACAGGGACATATCTTTGAGCAGTTCTTC. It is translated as CASSYTRQGHIFEQFF.

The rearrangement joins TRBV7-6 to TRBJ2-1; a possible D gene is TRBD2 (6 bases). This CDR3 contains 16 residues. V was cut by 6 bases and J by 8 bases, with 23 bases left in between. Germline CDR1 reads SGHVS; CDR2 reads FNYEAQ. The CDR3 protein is CASSPGSMTRSHEQFF. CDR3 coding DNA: TGTGCCAGCAGTCCTGGCTCTATGACTAGATCACATGAGCAGTTCTTC.

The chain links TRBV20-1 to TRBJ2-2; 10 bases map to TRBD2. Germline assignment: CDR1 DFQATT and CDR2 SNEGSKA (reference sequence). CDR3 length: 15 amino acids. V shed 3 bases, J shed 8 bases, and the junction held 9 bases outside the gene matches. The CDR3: CSASPGLAEGGELFF. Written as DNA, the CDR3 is TGCAGTGCTAGTCCCGGACTAGCGGAAGGAGGGGAGCTGTTTTTT.

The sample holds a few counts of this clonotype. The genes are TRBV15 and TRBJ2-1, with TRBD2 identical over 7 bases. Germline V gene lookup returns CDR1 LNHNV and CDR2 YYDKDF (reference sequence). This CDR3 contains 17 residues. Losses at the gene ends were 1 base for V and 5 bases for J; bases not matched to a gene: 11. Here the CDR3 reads CATSRVRGSGTHNEQFF. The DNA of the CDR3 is TGTGCCACCAGCAGAGTGAGAGGGAGCGGGACCCACAATGAGCAGTTCTTC.

CDR3 region: CASRKSGGARETQYF. The CDR3 DNA is TGTGCCAGCAGGAAGAGCGGGGGGGCCCGTGAGACCCAGTACTTC. The rearrangement joins TRBV2 to TRBJ2-5, with TRBD2 matching over 10 bases. After removal of 6 bases from V and 5 bases from J, the junction contained 9 bases not matched to a gene. Germline V gene sequence: CDR1 SNHLY, CDR2 FYNNEI. This CDR3 has 15 residues.

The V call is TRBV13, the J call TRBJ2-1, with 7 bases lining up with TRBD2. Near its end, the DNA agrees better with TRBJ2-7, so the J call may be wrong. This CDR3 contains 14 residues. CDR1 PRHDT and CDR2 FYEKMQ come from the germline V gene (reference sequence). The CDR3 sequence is CASSWGLPTYEQYF. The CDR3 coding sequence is TGTGCCAGCAGCTGGGGACTACCTACCTACGAGCAGTACTTC.

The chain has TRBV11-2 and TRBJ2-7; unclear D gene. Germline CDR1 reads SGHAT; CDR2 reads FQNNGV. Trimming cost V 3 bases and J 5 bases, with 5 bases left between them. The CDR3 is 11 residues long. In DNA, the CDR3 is TGTGCCAGCAGCTTCGCGAACGAGCAGTACTTC. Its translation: CASSFANEQYF.

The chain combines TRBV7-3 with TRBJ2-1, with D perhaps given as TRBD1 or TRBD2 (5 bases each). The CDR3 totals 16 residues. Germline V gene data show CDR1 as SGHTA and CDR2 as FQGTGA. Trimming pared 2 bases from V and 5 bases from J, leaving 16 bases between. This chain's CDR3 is CASSLSAGTVHNEQFF. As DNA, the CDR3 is TGTGCCAGCAGCTTATCAGCCGGGACGGTACACAATGAGCAGTTCTTC.

In DNA form, the CDR3 reads TGTGCCAGCAGACCCGGGACTAGCGCCAACGAGCAGTACTTC. It specifies CASRPGTSANEQYF. This sequence joins TRBV27 and TRBJ2-7; 10 bases line up with TRBD2. From germline, CDR1 is MNHEY and CDR2 SMNVEV (reference sequence). The J segment lost 5 bases and the V segment lost 6 bases, leaving 7 bases of the junction unmatched. This CDR3 has 14 residues.

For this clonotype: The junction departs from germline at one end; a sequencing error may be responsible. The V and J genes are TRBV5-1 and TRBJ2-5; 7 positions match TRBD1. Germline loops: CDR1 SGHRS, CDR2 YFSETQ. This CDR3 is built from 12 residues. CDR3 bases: TGCGCCAGCAGCTGGGATACAGGGGCGCTACGCTTC. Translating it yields CASSWDTGALRF.

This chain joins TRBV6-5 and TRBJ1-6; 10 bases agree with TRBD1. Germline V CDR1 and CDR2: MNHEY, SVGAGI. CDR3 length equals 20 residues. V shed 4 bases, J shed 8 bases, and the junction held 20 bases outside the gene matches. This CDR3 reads CASSWRPGTGVRSSYSPLHF. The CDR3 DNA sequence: TGTGCCAGCAGTTGGCGGCCTGGGACAGGGGTTCGTAGTTCTTATTCACCCCTCCACTTT.

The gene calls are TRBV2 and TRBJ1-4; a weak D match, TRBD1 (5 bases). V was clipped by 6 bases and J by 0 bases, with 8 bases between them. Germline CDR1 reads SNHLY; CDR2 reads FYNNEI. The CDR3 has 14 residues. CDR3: CASRDSATNEKLFF. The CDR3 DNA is TGTGCCAGCAGAGACAGTGCAACTAATGAAAAACTGTTTTTT.

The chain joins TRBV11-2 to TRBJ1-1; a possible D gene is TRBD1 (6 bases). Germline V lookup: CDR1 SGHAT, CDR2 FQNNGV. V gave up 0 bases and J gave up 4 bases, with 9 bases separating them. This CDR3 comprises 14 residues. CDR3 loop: CASSLDVGGTEAFF. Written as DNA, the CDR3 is TGTGCCAGCAGCTTAGATGTAGGGGGCACTGAAGCTTTCTTT.

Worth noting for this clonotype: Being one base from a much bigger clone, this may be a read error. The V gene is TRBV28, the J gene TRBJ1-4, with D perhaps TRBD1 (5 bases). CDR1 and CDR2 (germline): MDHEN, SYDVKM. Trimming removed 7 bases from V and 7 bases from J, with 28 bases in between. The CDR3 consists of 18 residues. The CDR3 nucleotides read TGTGCCAGCACTTATGACCCCGGTTTCCAGGGCGTTCGTGAAAAACTGTTTTTT. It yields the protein CASTYDPGFQGVREKLFF.

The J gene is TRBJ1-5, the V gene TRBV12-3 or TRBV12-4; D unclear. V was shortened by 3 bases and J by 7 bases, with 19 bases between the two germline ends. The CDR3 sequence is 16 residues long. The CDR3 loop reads CASSLFMWRGRQPQHF. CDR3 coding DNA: TGTGCCAGCAGTTTGTTTATGTGGCGGGGAAGACAGCCCCAGCATTTT.